These 27 T cell receptor beta chains originate from one sample sequenced in a study of regulatory T cells in long-lasting Graves disease. Described time point: persistent/refractory GD, antithyroid drugs over 5 years with positive TRAb. From RNA extracted from PBMCs, the TCR library was made. Libraries of TCR beta came from iRepertoire HTBI primers plus Arm-PCR of CDR3 regions. One entry per CDR3 protein results from TCRdb running MiXCR on the multiplex PCR reads. The table records around 500,000 distinct CDR3 sequences, roughly 20% of them present only once. This specimen was peripheral blood mononuclear cells (PBMCs), taken when the disease was refractory, from a patient treated with antithyroid drugs. The receptors derive from a female donor with Graves disease.

This clonotype has a count of ten or more. The chain uses TRBV2 and TRBJ2-7, with D possibly called TRBD1 or TRBD2 (5 bases each). From germline, CDR1 is SNHLY and CDR2 FYNNEI. CDR3 length: 13 residues. Trimming pared 10 bases from V and 7 bases from J, leaving 20 bases between. CDR3 in amino acids: CAIDLGPLGEQYF. The CDR3 bases are TGTGCCATCGACCTGGGACCGCTTGGGGAGCAGTACTTC.

The chain carries TRBV6-1 and TRBJ1-6; unclear D gene. The germline V gene encodes CDR1 MNHNS and CDR2 SASEGT. V was clipped by 7 bases and J by 7 bases, with 11 bases between them. This CDR3 region has 13 residues. The chain's CDR3 is CASNRAKNSPLHF. DNA of the CDR3: TGTGCCAGCAATCGGGCAAAGAATTCACCCCTCCACTTT.

V and J are TRBV7-6 and TRBJ2-7; D call uncertain. Germline loops: CDR1 SGHVS, CDR2 FNYEAQ. The CDR3 spans 13 residues. V lost 5 bases and J lost 4, with 12 bases in between. In nucleotides, the CDR3 is TGTGCCAGCAGCCCCGGACCTCCTTACGAGCAGTACTTC. Its translation: CASSPGPPYEQYF.

This clonotype was detected many times. The chain couples TRBV7-9 to TRBJ2-7; a weak D match, TRBD1 (5 bases). CDR1 is SEHNR and CDR2 is FQNEAQ in the germline V gene (reference sequence). Trimming stripped 3 bases from V and 0 bases from J, with 12 bases between. The CDR3 runs to 15 residues. CDR3 in amino acids: CASSFPQQVSYEQYF. CDR3 nucleotides: TGTGCCAGCAGCTTCCCGCAACAGGTCTCCTACGAGCAGTACTTC.

Remarks on this clonotype: This may come from a read error, since a much larger clone is one base off. The rearrangement uses TRBV30 and TRBJ1-4, with D hard to call. CDR1 and CDR2 from the germline V gene are GTSNPN and SVGIG (reference sequence). The CDR3 covers 12 residues. The CDR3 DNA is TGTGCCGGGAGTTTACTTAATGAAAAACTGTTTTTT. This sequence encodes CAGSLLNEKLFF.

Ten or more counts support this clonotype. The V call is TRBV11-2, the J call TRBJ1-2; a possible D gene is TRBD1 (5 bases). V was trimmed by 5 bases and J by 4 bases, leaving 14 bases between them. The CDR3 consists of 14 residues. The germline CDR1 and CDR2 sequences are SGHAT and FQNNGV. The CDR3 region has the DNA TGTGCCAGCAGCCCCTCGGGGCCTATCTATGGCTACACCTTC. The encoded protein is CASSPSGPIYGYTF.

At least ten counts were recorded for this clonotype. This sequence joins TRBV6-2 or TRBV6-3 and TRBJ1-5; unclear D gene. The CDR3 has 15 amino acids. Germline V gene lookup returns CDR1 MNHEY and CDR2 SVGEGT. The V gene lost 0 bases and the J gene lost 3 bases, with 9 bases spanning the gap. CDR3 protein: CASSYSGGHNQPQHF. DNA of the CDR3: TGTGCCAGCAGTTACTCGGGAGGGCACAATCAGCCCCAGCATTTT.

This clonotype was observed a handful of times. This rearrangement joins TRBV27 to TRBJ2-2; D is ambiguous. This CDR3 has 16 residues. CDR1 MNHEY and CDR2 SMNVEV come from the germline V gene (reference sequence). Trimming cost V 3 bases and J 1 base, with 12 bases left between them. CDR3 residues: CASSLGYRRNTGELFF. The CDR3, as DNA: TGTGCCAGCAGTTTGGGATACCGCCGGAACACCGGGGAGCTGTTTTTT.

V and J are TRBV4-3 and TRBJ1-2; no definite D call. V lost 1 base to trimming and J lost 5 bases, with 11 bases between them. The germline CDR1 and CDR2 sequences are LGHNA and YSLEER. This CDR3 contains 14 residues. The CDR3 here is CASSQVPTEYGYTF. Here the CDR3 DNA reads TGCGCCAGCAGCCAAGTCCCCACAGAGTATGGCTACACCTTC.

The V and J genes are TRBV20-1 and TRBJ2-1; D may be TRBD2 (5 bases). The V end lost 6 bases, the J end lost 8 bases, and 20 bases lay between the germline ends. Germline CDR1 and CDR2: DFQATT and SNEGSKA (reference sequence). This CDR3 comprises 14 residues. CDR3 nucleotide sequence: TGCAGTGCAAATGGACTTACTGGGAGCGATGAGCAGTTCTTC. It translates to CSANGLTGSDEQFF.

This clonotype was observed at least ten times. V is TRBV7-3 and J is TRBJ2-7, with 8 nucleotides matching TRBD1. Germline CDR1 reads SGHTA; CDR2 reads FQGTGA. The CDR3 extends over 16 amino acids. Trimming removed 0 bases from V and 7 bases from J; junction bases left unmatched: 11. The CDR3 nucleotides read TGTGCCAGCAGCTTAACGGGGGACAGGTTTTCGGGTGAGCAGTACTTC. Amino acids: CASSLTGDRFSGEQYF. Combining the CDR3 with reference TRBV7-3 and TRBJ2-7 gives the whole variable domain GAGVSQTPSNKVTEKGKYVELRCDPISGHTALYWYRQSLGQGPEFLIYFQGTGAADDSGLPNDRFFAVRPEGSVSTLKIQRTERGDSAVYLCASSLTGDRFSGEQYFGPGTRLTVT.

This clonotype was detected ten times or more. This chain uses TRBV20-1 with TRBJ2-5, with 11 nucleotides matching TRBD2. The CDR3 contains 16 residues. Per germline, CDR1 DFQATT and CDR2 SNEGSKA (reference sequence). With V trimmed by 0 bases and J by 2 bases, 5 bases remained unmatched. The CDR3 region is CSAREASGRWQETQYF. The DNA for the CDR3 is TGCAGTGCTAGAGAGGCTAGCGGGAGGTGGCAAGAGACCCAGTACTTC.

CDR3 region: CASSSRLAGAGEQYF. Here the CDR3 DNA reads TGTGCCAGCAGCTCGAGACTAGCGGGAGCGGGGGAGCAGTACTTC. V and J are TRBV7-6 and TRBJ2-7; 12 bases agree with TRBD2. Germline lookup yields CDR1 SGHVS and CDR2 FNYEAQ. CDR3 length: 15 residues. The trim removed 4 bases at V and 7 bases at J, leaving 8 bases unmatched.

The rearrangement uses TRBV27 and TRBJ2-7; 7 nucleotides line up with TRBD2. CDR3 length: 13 residues. After removal of 5 bases from V and 5 bases from J, the junction contained 6 bases not matched to a gene. CDR1 MNHEY and CDR2 SMNVEV come from the germline V gene (reference sequence). CDR3 nucleotides: TGTGCCAGCAGTCCGAGACTAGCAGACGAGCAGTACTTC. It specifies CASSPRLADEQYF.

In its sample, this clonotype was seen once. A read error is possible here, since a much larger clone lies one base away. The V gene is TRBV11-2, the J gene TRBJ2-5; a possible D gene is TRBD1 (5 bases). This CDR3 is 14 amino acids long. V was pared by 5 bases and J by 6 bases, with 16 bases between. The germline CDR1 and CDR2 sequences are SGHAT and FQNNGV. Here the CDR3 reads CASSMLRVGKTQYF. In DNA form, the CDR3 reads TGTGCCAGCAGCATGCTCAGGGTGGGGAAGACCCAGTACTTC. Based on the CDR3 plus reference TRBV11-2 and TRBJ2-5, the full variable domain is EAGVAQSPRYKIIEKRQSVAFWCNPISGHATLYWYQQILGQGPKLLIQFQNNGVVDDSQLPKDRFSAERLKGVDSTLKIQPAKLEDSAVYLCASSMLRVGKTQYFGPGTRLLVL.

V and J are TRBV11-2 and TRBJ2-1; D gene ambiguous. The V gene's germline CDR1 is SGHAT and CDR2 FQNNGV. V lost 5 bases and J 8 bases, leaving 10 bases between the germline ends. The CDR3 covers 12 residues. CDR3 sequence: CASSLNWDEQFF. In nucleotides, the CDR3 is TGTGCCAGCAGCCTGAACTGGGATGAGCAGTTCTTC.

This clonotype was recorded at least ten times. The chain combines TRBV6-5 with TRBJ2-7; D might be TRBD1 or TRBD2, each matching 5 bases. The CDR3 covers 14 residues. Germline assignment: CDR1 MNHEY and CDR2 SVGAGI. V gave up 0 bases and J gave up 5 bases, with 11 bases separating them. CDR3 protein: CASSYSGRPNEQYF. In nucleotides, the CDR3 is TGTGCCAGCAGTTACTCGGGACGGCCTAACGAGCAGTACTTC.

Many counts were recorded for this clonotype. The chain uses TRBV6-1 and TRBJ1-5, with D possibly TRBD1 on 6 matching bases. Trimming stripped 3 bases from V and 3 bases from J, with 9 bases between. Germline assignment: CDR1 MNHNS and CDR2 SASEGT. The CDR3 loop spans 14 amino acids. The CDR3 here is CASSETGHNQPQHF. The CDR3 DNA is TGTGCCAGCAGTGAGACAGGTCACAATCAGCCCCAGCATTTT.

This clonotype was observed at least ten times. The chain joins TRBV27 to TRBJ1-4; D is uncertain. Trimming shortened V by 4 bases and J by 8 bases, and 11 bases separated the two germline ends. The germline V gene has CDR1 MNHEY and CDR2 SMNVEV (reference sequence). The CDR3 totals 13 residues. In nucleotides, the CDR3 is TGTGCCAGCAGTTGGGCCGTTGGGGAAAAACTGTTTTTT. This sequence encodes CASSWAVGEKLFF.

This clonotype was seen a few times. The V call is TRBV13, the J call TRBJ2-7; 10 nucleotides align to TRBD1. Germline lookup yields CDR1 PRHDT and CDR2 FYEKMQ (reference sequence). CDR3 length: 14 residues. After removal of 6 bases from V and 3 bases from J, the junction contained 5 bases not matched to a gene. The CDR3 loop reads CASSTGDRGYEQYF. The CDR3 coding sequence is TGTGCCAGCAGTACTGGGGACAGGGGCTACGAGCAGTACTTC.

The genes are TRBV5-1 and TRBJ2-7, with D uncertain. Germline-derived CDR1 and CDR2 are SGHRS and YFSETQ. The ends were cut back, 5 bases at V and 6 bases at J, with 12 bases in the middle. The CDR3 length is 12 residues. The CDR3 nucleotides are TGCGCCAGCAGGTGGGATTGGAGCGAGCAGTACTTC. Protein sequence: CASRWDWSEQYF.

The chain combines TRBV3-1 with TRBJ1-4; a weak D match, TRBD1 (6 bases). V was shortened by 7 bases and J by 7 bases, with 16 bases between the two germline ends. Looked up from germline, CDR1 is LGHDT and CDR2 is YNNKEL (reference sequence). The CDR3 is 14 residues long. Here the CDR3 reads CASTSGGAREKLFF. The DNA for the CDR3 is TGTGCCAGCACCTCGGGGGGGGCACGTGAAAAACTGTTTTTT.

The V and J genes are TRBV3-1 and TRBJ2-2; 10 bases match TRBD1. J gave up 6 bases and V 4 bases, and 5 bases lay outside the gene matches. CDR3 length equals 15 residues. CDR1 and CDR2 (germline): LGHDT, YNNKEL (reference sequence). The DNA of the CDR3 is TGTGCCAGCAGCCTCGACGGGACAGGGGCCGGGGAGCTGTTTTTT. Protein: CASSLDGTGAGELFF.

Comment on this clonotype: No conserved phenylalanine or tryptophan ends this CDR3, so it is likely a read error. V and J are TRBV11-3 and TRBJ2-7, with D hard to call. The V end was cut by 0 bases, the J end by 6 bases, with 15 bases between. Germline CDR1 SGHNT, CDR2 YENEEA. This CDR3 comprises 15 residues. CDR3 region: CASSLDPGTSAEQYS. CDR3 DNA: TGTGCCAGCAGCTTAGATCCCGGAACTTCGGCCGAGCAGTACTCC.

This rearrangement joins TRBV7-2 to TRBJ2-5, with TRBD2 identical over 8 bases. V lost 0 bases and J lost 4; bases outside the gene matches: 4. The CDR3 contains 15 residues. In germline, CDR1 is SGHTA, CDR2 FQGNSA. The CDR3 protein is CASSLAAGARETQYF. The CDR3 DNA is TGTGCCAGCAGCTTAGCAGCGGGAGCGCGAGAGACCCAGTACTTC.

This clonotype was observed many times. This chain links TRBV12-3 or TRBV12-4 with TRBJ1-1, with D uncertain. CDR3 length equals 13 residues. V lost 3 bases and J 3 bases, leaving 8 bases between the germline ends. The CDR3 DNA sequence: TGTGCCAGCAGTTTCGTCGGCGACACTGAAGCTTTCTTT. Its translation is CASSFVGDTEAFF.

This clonotype was observed many times. The chain couples TRBV27 to TRBJ1-2; maybe TRBD1 (6 bases). V shed 4 bases and J shed 6 bases, with 18 bases lying between them. This CDR3 is built from 15 residues. Germline V gene sequence: CDR1 MNHEY, CDR2 SMNVEV (reference sequence). CDR3 protein: CASSSPRGGGDGYTF. CDR3 DNA: TGTGCCAGCAGTTCCCCTCGGGGAGGGGGGGATGGCTACACCTTC.